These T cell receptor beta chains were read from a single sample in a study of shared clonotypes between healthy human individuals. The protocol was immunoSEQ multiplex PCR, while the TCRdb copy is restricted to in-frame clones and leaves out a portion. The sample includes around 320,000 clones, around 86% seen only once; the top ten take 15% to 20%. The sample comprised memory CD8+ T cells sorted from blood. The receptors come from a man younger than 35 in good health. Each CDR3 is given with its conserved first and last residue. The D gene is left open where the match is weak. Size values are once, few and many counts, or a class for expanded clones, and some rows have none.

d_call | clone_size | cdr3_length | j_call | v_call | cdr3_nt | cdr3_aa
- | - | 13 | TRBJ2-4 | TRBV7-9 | TGTGCCAGCAGCTGGTCAGGGGAAAACATTCAGTACTTC | CASSWSGENIQYF
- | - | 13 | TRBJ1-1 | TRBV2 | TGTGCCAGCTACACTCCGGGGGAGCGTGAAGCTTTCTTT | CASYTPGEREAFF
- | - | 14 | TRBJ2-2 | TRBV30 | TGTGCCGTGGGATTTCACCGTGACACCGGGGAGCTGTTTTTT | CAVGFHRDTGELFF
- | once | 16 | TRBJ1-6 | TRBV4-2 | TGTGCCAGCAGCCCAGGCTGGACGGGATATAATTCACCCCTCCACTTT | CASSPGWTGYNSPLHF
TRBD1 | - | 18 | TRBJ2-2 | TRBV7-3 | TGTGCCAGCAGCTTTCCCGCTCGACAGGGGGCGCATACCGGGGAGCTGTTTTTT | CASSFPARQGAHTGELFF
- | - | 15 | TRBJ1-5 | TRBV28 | TGTGCCAGCATCCGCTTCGGGGTAAACAATCAGCCCCAGCATTTT | CASIRFGVNNQPQHF
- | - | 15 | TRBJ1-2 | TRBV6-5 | TGTGCCAGCACGACCCCGGGACTACATAACTATGGCTACACCTTC | CASTTPGLHNYGYTF
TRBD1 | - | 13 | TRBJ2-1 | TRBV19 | TGTGCCAGTAGTATGGGACAGTACAATGAGCAGTTCTTC | CASSMGQYNEQFF
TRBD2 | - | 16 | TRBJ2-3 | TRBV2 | TGTGCCAGCAGCTCCCCCCAGCGGGGGAGCACAGATACGCAGTATTTT | CASSSPQRGSTDTQYF
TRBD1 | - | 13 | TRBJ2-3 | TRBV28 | TGTGCCAGGGGACCAACAGGGGCGAATACGCAGTATTTT | CARGPTGANTQYF
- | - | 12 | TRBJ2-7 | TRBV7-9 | TGTGCCAGCAGCTCGACTAGCTACGAGCAGTACTTC | CASSSTSYEQYF
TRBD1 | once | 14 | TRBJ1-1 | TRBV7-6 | TGTGCCAGCAGTTTTGGGACAGGCCTCACTGAAGCTTTCTTT | CASSFGTGLTEAFF
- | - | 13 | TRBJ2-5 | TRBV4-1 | TGCGCCAGCAGCCAAGCGGTAGCAGGGCCCGAGGACTTC | CASSQAVAGPEDF
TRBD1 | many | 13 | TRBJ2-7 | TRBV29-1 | TGCAGCACTGGGACAGGGGAAGGGGGCGAGCAGTACTTC | CSTGTGEGGEQYF
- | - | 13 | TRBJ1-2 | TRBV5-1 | TGCGCCAGCAGCTGGACAAACGGGGATGGCTACACCTTC | CASSWTNGDGYTF
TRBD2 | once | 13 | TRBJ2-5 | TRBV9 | TGTGCCAGCTCCGGGACTAGCCGAGAGACCCAGTACTTC | CASSGTSRETQYF
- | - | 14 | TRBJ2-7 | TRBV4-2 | TGTGCCAGCAGGTTTGAGGGGGGCTCCTACGAGCAGTACTTC | CASRFEGGSYEQYF
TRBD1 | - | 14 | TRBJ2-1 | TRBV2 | TGTGCCAGCAGTGGACAGGGGGCAAGGGATGAGCAGTTCTTC | CASSGQGARDEQFF
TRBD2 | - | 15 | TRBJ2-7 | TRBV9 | TGTGCCAGCAGCGCTAGCGGGGGGAAAACTTACGAGCAGTACTTC | CASSASGGKTYEQYF
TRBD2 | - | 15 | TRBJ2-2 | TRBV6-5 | TGTGCCAGCAGTTCCCTTAGCGGGAGTACAGGGGAGCTGTTTTTT | CASSSLSGSTGELFF
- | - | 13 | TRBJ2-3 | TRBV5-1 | TGCGCCAGCAGCTTTAGCGGACCAGATACGCAGTATTTT | CASSFSGPDTQYF
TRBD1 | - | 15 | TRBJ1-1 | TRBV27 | TGTGCCAGCAGTTTATCCGCGACAGGGACCACTGAAGCTTTCTTT | CASSLSATGTTEAFF
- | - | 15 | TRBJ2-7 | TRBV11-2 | TGTGCCAGCAGCTTAGATCCGGCGCTGACCGACAAGCAGTACTTC | CASSLDPALTDKQYF
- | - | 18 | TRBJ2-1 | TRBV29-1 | TGCAGCGTTGAAGGACTAGTGACTTCGGGAAGCTCCTACAATGAGCAGTTCTTC | CSVEGLVTSGSSYNEQFF
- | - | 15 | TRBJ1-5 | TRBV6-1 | TGTGCCAGCAGTGAGACCCATTATAGCAATCAGCCCCAGCATTTT | CASSETHYSNQPQHF
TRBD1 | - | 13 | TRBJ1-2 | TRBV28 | TGTGCCAGCAGGTCAACAGGGGAGTATGGCTACACCTTC | CASRSTGEYGYTF
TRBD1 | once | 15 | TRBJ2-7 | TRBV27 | TGTGCCAGCAGTTATCGGACAGGGAGCTCCTACGAGCAGTACTTC | CASSYRTGSSYEQYF
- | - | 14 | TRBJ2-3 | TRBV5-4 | TGTGCCAGCACCCTCGGGACCTACACAGATACGCAGTATTTT | CASTLGTYTDTQYF
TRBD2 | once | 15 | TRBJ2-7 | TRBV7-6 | TGTGCCAGCAGCTTACTCGCGGGAGGGCAAAACGAGCAGTACTTC | CASSLLAGGQNEQYF
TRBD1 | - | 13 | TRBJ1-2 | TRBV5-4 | TGTGCCAGCAGCTGGGGACAGCTATATGGCTACACCTTC | CASSWGQLYGYTF
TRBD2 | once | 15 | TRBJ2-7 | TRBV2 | TGTGCCAGCCAGAGCGCTAGCGGGATGACCTACGAGCAGTACTTC | CASQSASGMTYEQYF
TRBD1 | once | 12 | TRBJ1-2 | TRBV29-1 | TGCAGCGCTCGGGGACAGGGGGATGGCTACACCTTC | CSARGQGDGYTF
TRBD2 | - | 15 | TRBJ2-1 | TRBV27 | TGTGCCAGCAGTTTATCCGTTCTGGGGGGGGGTGAGCAGTTCTTC | CASSLSVLGGGEQFF
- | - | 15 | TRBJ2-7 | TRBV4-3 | TGCGCCAGCAGCCAAGGACTCTCCAGCTCCTACGAGCAGTACTTC | CASSQGLSSSYEQYF
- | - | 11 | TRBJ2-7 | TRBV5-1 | TGCGCCAGCAGCCTCGGACCGGTTCTGTACTTC | CASSLGPVLYF
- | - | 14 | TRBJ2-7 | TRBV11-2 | TGTGCCAGCAGCTTATCATCGGGGGCCTACGAGCAGTACTTC | CASSLSSGAYEQYF
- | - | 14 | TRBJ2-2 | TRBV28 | TGTGCCAGCAGTTGGAACAGGGTCACCGGGGAGCTGTTTTTT | CASSWNRVTGELFF
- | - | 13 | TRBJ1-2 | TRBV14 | TGTGCCAGCAGCCAAGTAAAGATCTATGGCTACACCTTC | CASSQVKIYGYTF
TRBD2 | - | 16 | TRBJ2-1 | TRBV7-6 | TGTGCCAGCAGCTCCTTTAGCGGGGGTGGTTACAATGAGCAGTTCTTC | CASSSFSGGGYNEQFF
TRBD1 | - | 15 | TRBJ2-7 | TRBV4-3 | TGCGCCAGCAGCCAAGGTACAGGGGACTCCTACGAGCAGTACTTC | CASSQGTGDSYEQYF
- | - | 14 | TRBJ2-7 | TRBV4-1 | TGCGCCAGCAGCCAATTAGCAGGGTCCCACGAGCAGTACTTC | CASSQLAGSHEQYF
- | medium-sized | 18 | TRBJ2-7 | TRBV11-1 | TGTGCCAGCAGCCCCAGGCCCCTCCCCTATTGGCCCCTCCACGAGCAGTACTTC | CASSPRPLPYWPLHEQYF